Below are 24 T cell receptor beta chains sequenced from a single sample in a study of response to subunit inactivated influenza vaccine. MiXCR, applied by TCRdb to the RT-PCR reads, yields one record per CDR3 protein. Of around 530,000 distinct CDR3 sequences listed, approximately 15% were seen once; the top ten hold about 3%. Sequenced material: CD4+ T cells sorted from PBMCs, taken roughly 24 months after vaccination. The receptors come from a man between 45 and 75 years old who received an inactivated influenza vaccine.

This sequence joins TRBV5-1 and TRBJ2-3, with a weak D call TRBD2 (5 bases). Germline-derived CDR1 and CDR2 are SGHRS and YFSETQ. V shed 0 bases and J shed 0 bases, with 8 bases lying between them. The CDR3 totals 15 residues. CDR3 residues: CASSLVSASTDTQYF. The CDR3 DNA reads TGCGCCAGCAGCTTGGTTAGCGCTAGCACAGATACGCAGTATTTT.

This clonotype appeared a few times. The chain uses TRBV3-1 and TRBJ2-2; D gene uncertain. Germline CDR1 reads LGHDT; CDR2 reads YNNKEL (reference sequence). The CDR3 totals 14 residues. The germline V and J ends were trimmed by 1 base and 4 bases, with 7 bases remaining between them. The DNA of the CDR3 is TGTGCCAGCAGCCAAGCGCAGGTCACCGGGGAGCTGTTTTTT. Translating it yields CASSQAQVTGELFF.

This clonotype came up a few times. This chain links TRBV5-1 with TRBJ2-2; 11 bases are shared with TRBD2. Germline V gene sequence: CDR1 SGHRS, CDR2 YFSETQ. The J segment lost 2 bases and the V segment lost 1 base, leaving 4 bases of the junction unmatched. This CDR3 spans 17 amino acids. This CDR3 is CASSLTTSGANTGELFF. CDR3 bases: TGCGCCAGCAGCTTGACGACTAGCGGGGCTAACACCGGGGAGCTGTTTTTT.

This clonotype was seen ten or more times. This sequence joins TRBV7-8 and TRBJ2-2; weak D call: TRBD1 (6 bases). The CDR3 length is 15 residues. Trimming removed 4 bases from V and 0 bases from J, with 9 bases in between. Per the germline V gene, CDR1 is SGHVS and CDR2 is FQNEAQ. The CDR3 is CASSSRTANTGELFF. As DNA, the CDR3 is TGTGCCAGCAGCTCTAGGACAGCGAACACCGGGGAGCTGTTTTTT.

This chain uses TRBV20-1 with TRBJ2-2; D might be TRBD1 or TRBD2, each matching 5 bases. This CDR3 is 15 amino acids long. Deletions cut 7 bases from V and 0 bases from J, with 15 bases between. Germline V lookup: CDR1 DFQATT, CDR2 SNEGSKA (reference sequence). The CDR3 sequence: CSVPKGRPNTGELFF. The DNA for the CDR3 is TGCAGTGTCCCTAAGGGGAGACCGAACACCGGGGAGCTGTTTTTT.

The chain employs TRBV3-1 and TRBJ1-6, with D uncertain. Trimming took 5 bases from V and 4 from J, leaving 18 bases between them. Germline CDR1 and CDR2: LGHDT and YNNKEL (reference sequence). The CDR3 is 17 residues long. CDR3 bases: TGTGCCAGCAGCACGCCGGCCCGCGAGACATATAATTCACCCCTCCACTTT. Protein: CASSTPARETYNSPLHF.

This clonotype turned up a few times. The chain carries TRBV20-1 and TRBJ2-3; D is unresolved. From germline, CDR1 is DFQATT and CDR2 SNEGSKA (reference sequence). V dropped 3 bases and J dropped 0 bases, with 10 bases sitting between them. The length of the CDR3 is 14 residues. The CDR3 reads CSASRKTSTDTQYF. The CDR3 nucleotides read TGCAGTGCTAGTAGGAAGACTAGCACAGATACGCAGTATTTT.

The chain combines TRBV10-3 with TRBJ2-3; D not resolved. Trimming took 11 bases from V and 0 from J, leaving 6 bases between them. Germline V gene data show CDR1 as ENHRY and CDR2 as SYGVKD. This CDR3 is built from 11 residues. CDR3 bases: TGTGCCGTAGAAAGCACAGATACGCAGTATTTT. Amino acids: CAVESTDTQYF.

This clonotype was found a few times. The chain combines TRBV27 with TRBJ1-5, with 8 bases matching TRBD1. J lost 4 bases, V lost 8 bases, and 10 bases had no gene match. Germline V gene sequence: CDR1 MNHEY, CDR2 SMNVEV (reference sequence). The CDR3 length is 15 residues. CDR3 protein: CASGAGQGRNQPQHF. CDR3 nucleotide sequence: TGTGCCAGCGGGGCCGGACAGGGCAGAAATCAGCCCCAGCATTTT.

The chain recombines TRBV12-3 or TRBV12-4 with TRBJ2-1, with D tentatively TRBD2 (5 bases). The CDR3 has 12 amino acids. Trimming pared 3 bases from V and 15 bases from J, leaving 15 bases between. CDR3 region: CASSLNPTRAFF. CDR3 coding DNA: TGTGCCAGCAGTTTGAATCCAACGAGGGCGTTCTTC.

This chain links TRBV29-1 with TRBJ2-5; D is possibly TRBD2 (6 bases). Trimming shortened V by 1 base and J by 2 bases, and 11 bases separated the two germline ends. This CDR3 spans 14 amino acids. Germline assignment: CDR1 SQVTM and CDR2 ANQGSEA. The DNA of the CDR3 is TGCAGCGTTGAAGTTTCCAGCGGGCAAGAGACCCAGTACTTC. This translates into CSVEVSSGQETQYF.

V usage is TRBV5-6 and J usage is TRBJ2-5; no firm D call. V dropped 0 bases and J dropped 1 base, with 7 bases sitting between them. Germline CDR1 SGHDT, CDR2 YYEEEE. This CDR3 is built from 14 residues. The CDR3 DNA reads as TGTGCCAGCAGCTTGGATTACAGCCAAGAGACCCAGTACTTC. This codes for CASSLDYSQETQYF.

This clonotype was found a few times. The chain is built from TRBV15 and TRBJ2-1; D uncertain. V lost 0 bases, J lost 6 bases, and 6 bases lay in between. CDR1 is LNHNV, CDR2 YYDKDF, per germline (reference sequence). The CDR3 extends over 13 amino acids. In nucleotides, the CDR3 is TGTGCCACCAGCAGAGATCGTAGCAATGAGCAGTTCTTC. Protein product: CATSRDRSNEQFF.

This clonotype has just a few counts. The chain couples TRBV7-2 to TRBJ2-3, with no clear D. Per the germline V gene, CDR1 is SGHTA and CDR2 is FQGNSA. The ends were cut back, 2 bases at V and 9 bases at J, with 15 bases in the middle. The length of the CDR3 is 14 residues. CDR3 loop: CASSLNALPETQYF. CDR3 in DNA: TGTGCCAGCAGCTTAAACGCCCTTCCCGAAACGCAGTATTTT.

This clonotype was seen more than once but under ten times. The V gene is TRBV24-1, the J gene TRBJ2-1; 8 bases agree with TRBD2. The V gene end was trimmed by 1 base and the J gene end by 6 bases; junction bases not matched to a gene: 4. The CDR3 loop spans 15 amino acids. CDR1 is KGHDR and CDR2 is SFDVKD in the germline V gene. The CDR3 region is CATSDFRLAGNEQFF. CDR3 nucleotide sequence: TGTGCCACCAGTGATTTTCGCCTAGCGGGCAATGAGCAGTTCTTC.

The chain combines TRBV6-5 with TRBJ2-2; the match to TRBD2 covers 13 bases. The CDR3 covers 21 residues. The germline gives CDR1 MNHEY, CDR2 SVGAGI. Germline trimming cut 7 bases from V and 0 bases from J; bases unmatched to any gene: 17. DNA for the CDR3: TGTGCCAGCACCCAAGCACTTCCCGGACTAGCGGGGGCAGCGAACACCGGGGAGCTGTTTTTT. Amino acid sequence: CASTQALPGLAGAANTGELFF.

CDR3: CASSLARVGDTQYF. The CDR3 nucleotides read TGTGCCAGCAGCTTAGCCAGGGTTGGTGATACGCAGTATTTT. The rearrangement uses TRBV11-2 and TRBJ2-3; possible D gene TRBD1, 5 bases. Trimming stripped 1 base from V and 6 bases from J, with 11 bases between. CDR3 length: 14 residues. Germline-derived CDR1 and CDR2 are SGHAT and FQNNGV.

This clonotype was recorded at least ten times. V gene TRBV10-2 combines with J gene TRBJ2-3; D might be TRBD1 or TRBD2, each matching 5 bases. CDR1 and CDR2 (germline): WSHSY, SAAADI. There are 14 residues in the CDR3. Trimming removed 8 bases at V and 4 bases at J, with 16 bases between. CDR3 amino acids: CASWAEGTPDTQYF. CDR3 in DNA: TGCGCCAGCTGGGCCGAAGGGACCCCAGATACGCAGTATTTT.

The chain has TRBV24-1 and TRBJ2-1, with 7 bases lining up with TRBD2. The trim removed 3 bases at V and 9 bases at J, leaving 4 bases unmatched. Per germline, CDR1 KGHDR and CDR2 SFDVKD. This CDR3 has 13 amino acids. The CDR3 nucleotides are TGTGCCACCAGTGATGGGGGGGTCGGTGAGCAGTTCTTC. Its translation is CATSDGGVGEQFF.

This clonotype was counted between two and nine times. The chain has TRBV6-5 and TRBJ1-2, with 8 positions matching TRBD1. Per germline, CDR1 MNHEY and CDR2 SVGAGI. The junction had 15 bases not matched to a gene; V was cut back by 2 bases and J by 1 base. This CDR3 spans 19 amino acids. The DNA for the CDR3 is TGTGCCAGCAGTTACCAGCTTGGTAGGACAGGGCCCCTTAACTATGGCTACACCTTC. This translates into CASSYQLGRTGPLNYGYTF.

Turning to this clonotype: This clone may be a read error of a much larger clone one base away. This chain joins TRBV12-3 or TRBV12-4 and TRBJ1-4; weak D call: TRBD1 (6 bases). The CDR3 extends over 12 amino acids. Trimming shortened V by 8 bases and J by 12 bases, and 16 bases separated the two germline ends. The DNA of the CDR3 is TGTGCCAGCGCCCGGGGGCTTGTTGAACTGTTTTTT. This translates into CASARGLVELFF.

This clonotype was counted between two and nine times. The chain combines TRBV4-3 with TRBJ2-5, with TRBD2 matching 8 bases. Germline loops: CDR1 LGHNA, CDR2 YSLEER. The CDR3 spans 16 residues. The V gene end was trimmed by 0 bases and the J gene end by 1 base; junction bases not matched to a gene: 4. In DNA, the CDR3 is TGCGCCAGCAGCCAAGATGTCACTAGCGGCCAAGAGACCCAGTACTTC. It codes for CASSQDVTSGQETQYF.

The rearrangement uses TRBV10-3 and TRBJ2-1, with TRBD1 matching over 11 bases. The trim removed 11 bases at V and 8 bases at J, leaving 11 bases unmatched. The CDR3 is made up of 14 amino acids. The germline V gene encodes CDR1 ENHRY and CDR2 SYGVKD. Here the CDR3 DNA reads TGTGCCGTCGCCGGGACAGGGGGGATCGATGAGCAGTTCTTC. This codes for CAVAGTGGIDEQFF.

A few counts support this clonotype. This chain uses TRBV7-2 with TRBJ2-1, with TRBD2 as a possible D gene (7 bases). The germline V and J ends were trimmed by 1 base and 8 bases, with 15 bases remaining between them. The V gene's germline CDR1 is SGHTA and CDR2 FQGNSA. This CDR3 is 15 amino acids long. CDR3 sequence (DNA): TGTGCCAGCAGCTTAGAGGGGGAGGGCAGGTATGAGCAGTTCTTC. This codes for CASSLEGEGRYEQFF.